These 22 T cell receptor beta chains share one sample of origin, sequenced in a study of breast tumors, draining lymph nodes, adjacent tissues listed by TCRdb under 2016. Lymph node samples came from the axillary draining lymph nodes of breast cancer patients. The library was built by means of multiplex PCR. TCRdb shows the sequencer as Illumina HiSeq 2000. TCRdb reran the public reads through fastp at Q25 and MiXCR, keeping productive beta chains. Rows with a matching CDR3 protein are joined into one entry that keeps the most common DNA and genes. The sample table contains around 120,000 distinct CDR3 sequences; only one count was recorded for nearly 20% of them. The top ten hold approximately 3.5% of the sample. Sequenced material: axillary lymph node tissue. The receptor set was obtained from a female donor with breast cancer. Some clones in this sample may be carry-over from other donors' samples.

For this clonotype: A much larger clone is a single base away; this may be a read error. The chain combines TRBV12-3 or TRBV12-4 with TRBJ1-5, with 8 bases matching TRBD1. After removal of 8 bases from V and 4 bases from J, the junction contained 13 bases not matched to a gene. CDR3 size: 16 residues. The CDR3 spells CASAITGGRWNQPQHF. Written as DNA, the CDR3 is TGTGCCAGCGCCATAACAGGGGGTAGGTGGAATCAGCCCCAGCATTTT.

This clonotype has a count of ten or more. This rearrangement joins TRBV7-2 to TRBJ1-2, with 10 bases aligning to TRBD1. The CDR3 has 17 residues. The V and J ends lost 3 bases and 1 base, in that order; junction bases with no gene match: 8. The germline gives CDR1 SGHTA, CDR2 FQGNSA. The CDR3 coding sequence is TGTGCCAGCAGCTTGACTAGCGACAGGGGGCTTAACTATGGCTACACCTTC. Translating gives CASSLTSDRGLNYGYTF.

This clonotype showed up many times. The V call is TRBV20-1, the J call TRBJ2-5; D gene uncertain. The germline V gene encodes CDR1 DFQATT and CDR2 SNEGSKA (reference sequence). The CDR3 length is 14 residues. V was pared by 3 bases and J by 5 bases, with 16 bases between. The DNA for the CDR3 is TGCAGTGCTAGTAGCCAGGCCCCTGGGGAGACCCAGTACTTC. It codes for CSASSQAPGETQYF.

There are many counts of this clonotype. The V and J genes are TRBV3-1 and TRBJ2-7, with TRBD1 matching over 12 bases. Germline CDR1 LGHDT, CDR2 YNNKEL (reference sequence). After removal of 4 bases from V and 7 bases from J, the junction contained 11 bases not matched to a gene. This CDR3 contains 16 residues. CDR3 sequence: CASSLVPGQGAREQYF. As DNA, the CDR3 is TGTGCCAGCAGCCTCGTGCCGGGACAGGGGGCGAGAGAGCAGTACTTC.

Ten or more counts support this clonotype. This sequence joins TRBV6-2 or TRBV6-3 and TRBJ2-3, with 13 bases identical to TRBD2. CDR3 length: 16 residues. V dropped 1 base and J dropped 6; count of bases not matched to a gene: 4. CDR1 is MNHEY and CDR2 is SVGEGT in the germline V gene. This chain's CDR3 is CASSYWGTSGEDTQYF. The CDR3 nucleotides are TGTGCCAGCAGTTACTGGGGGACTAGCGGGGAGGATACGCAGTATTTT.

For this clonotype: The junction departs from germline at one end; a sequencing error may be responsible. This chain uses TRBV12-3 or TRBV12-4 with TRBJ2-2; 15 positions match TRBD2. The CDR3 consists of 16 residues. In DNA form, the CDR3 reads TGTGCCGGCAGTGCCGGACTAGCGGGAGGGACCGGGGAGCTGTTTTTT. It translates to CAGSAGLAGGTGELFF.

This clonotype came up once. The chain links TRBV5-1 to TRBJ1-1; 7 bases map to TRBD1. Germline CDR1 is SGHRS and CDR2 is YFSETQ. This CDR3 is 14 amino acids long. The junction had 8 bases not matched to a gene; V was cut back by 0 bases and J by 9 bases. The CDR3 DNA reads TGCGCCAGCAGCTTGGGTTCAGGGACAGAGAAAGCTTTCTTT. Translated, it gives CASSLGSGTEKAFF.

The chain has TRBV18 and TRBJ1-2; D may be TRBD1 (6 bases). The germline V gene has CDR1 KGHSH and CDR2 LQKENI. Trimming left V 5 bases short and J 2 bases short, with 15 bases between. This CDR3 is 15 amino acids long. CDR3: CASSTGQGINYGYTF. As DNA, the CDR3 is TGTGCCAGCTCAACGGGGCAGGGGATAAACTATGGCTACACCTTC.

Concerning this clonotype itself: A read error may be the cause here, since a much bigger clone is one base away. The V call is TRBV2, the J call TRBJ2-2; D not certain. Between the trimmed V and J ends, which lost 4 bases and 6 bases, there was a span of 6 bases. The germline V gene has CDR1 SNHLY and CDR2 FYNNEI. CDR3 length: 12 residues. This chain's CDR3 is CASSGEAGELFF. The CDR3 coding sequence is TGTGCCAGCAGTGGTGAAGCCGGGGAGCTGTTTTTT.

This chain links TRBV19 with TRBJ1-2; D may be TRBD1 (6 bases). V was cut by 10 bases and J by 4 bases, with 13 bases left in between. This CDR3 spans 12 amino acids. Looked up from germline, CDR1 is LNHDA and CDR2 is SQIVND (reference sequence). CDR3 coding DNA: TGTGCCACTTGGGGGGGGGCCTATGGCTACACCTTC. Encoded protein: CATWGGAYGYTF.

The V and J genes are TRBV6-1 and TRBJ1-5; the D gene is possibly TRBD1 (5 bases). This CDR3 has 16 residues. The V gene lost 8 bases and the J gene lost 0 bases, with 17 bases spanning the gap. Germline assignment: CDR1 MNHNS and CDR2 SASEGT. The CDR3 nucleotides read TGTGCCAGCCCTCAGACAGCCAATTATAGCAATCAGCCCCAGCATTTT. Translated, it gives CASPQTANYSNQPQHF.

This clonotype was counted at least ten times. The rearrangement joins TRBV7-8 to TRBJ2-1, with TRBD2 identical over 9 bases. Germline V gene sequence: CDR1 SGHVS, CDR2 FQNEAQ. After removal of 7 bases from V and 7 bases from J, the junction contained 11 bases not matched to a gene. The CDR3 totals 15 residues. The CDR3 region is CASILGLAKRNEQFF. In DNA form, the CDR3 reads TGTGCCAGCATCCTCGGACTAGCGAAACGTAATGAGCAGTTCTTC.

This clonotype has a count of ten or more. The CDR3: CASSIGVSGNTIYF. The CDR3 coding sequence is TGTGCCAGTAGTATAGGTGTCTCTGGAAACACCATATATTTT. The V gene is TRBV19, the J gene TRBJ1-3; D ambiguous. Germline-derived CDR1 and CDR2 are LNHDA and SQIVND (reference sequence). V was trimmed by 1 base and J by 0 bases, leaving 4 bases between them. CDR3 length: 14 amino acids.

Of note for this clonotype: This may be a read error, as it is one base from a much larger clone. J is TRBJ2-3 and V is TRBV9, with D hard to call. The CDR3 runs to 13 residues. Germline CDR1 reads SGDLS; CDR2 reads YYNGEE. The CDR3 loop is CASSVVVTDTRYF. The CDR3 DNA reads TGTGCCAGCAGCGTAGTGGTCACAGATACGCGGTATTTT.

There are many counts of this clonotype. The rearrangement joins TRBV20-1 to TRBJ2-3, with TRBD2 identical over 11 bases. Germline loops: CDR1 DFQATT, CDR2 SNEGSKA (reference sequence). V trimming: 0 bases; J trimming: 5 bases; junction bases outside the gene matches: 10. There are 17 residues in the CDR3. The DNA for the CDR3 is TGCAGTGCTAGAGACCCAATACTAGCGGGAGTAGGAGATACGCAGTATTTT. The encoded protein is CSARDPILAGVGDTQYF.

This clonotype was seen ten or more times. The chain couples TRBV20-1 to TRBJ2-3, with 7 nucleotides matching TRBD2. Looked up from germline, CDR1 is DFQATT and CDR2 is SNEGSKA (reference sequence). The CDR3 runs to 16 residues. The J segment lost 1 base and the V segment lost 0 bases, leaving 7 bases of the junction unmatched. The CDR3 reads CSARDPGSGGTDTQYF. CDR3 nucleotides: TGCAGTGCTAGAGATCCGGGGAGCGGGGGCACAGATACGCAGTATTTT.

This clonotype was observed at least ten times. The chain has TRBV9 and TRBJ2-3; TRBD2 matches at 11 bases. After removal of 3 bases from V and 3 bases from J, the junction contained 0 bases not matched to a gene. CDR3 length equals 14 residues. CDR1 and CDR2 (germline): SGDLS, YYNGEE. Here the CDR3 reads CASSGTSGTDTQYF. The CDR3 nucleotides read TGTGCCAGCAGCGGGACTAGCGGGACAGATACGCAGTATTTT.

This clonotype was seen at least ten times. The chain links TRBV10-3 to TRBJ2-5, with D uncertain. The CDR3 consists of 14 residues. Trimming stripped 3 bases from V and 1 base from J, with 9 bases between. Per germline, CDR1 ENHRY and CDR2 SYGVKD. As DNA, the CDR3 is TGTGCCATCAGTGATGTAGACTTCCAAGAGACCCAGTACTTC. It specifies CAISDVDFQETQYF.

This clonotype was detected many times. The chain recombines TRBV4-1 with TRBJ2-2; 7 nucleotides align to TRBD1. CDR1 is MGHRA, CDR2 YSYEKL, per germline. CDR3 length: 15 amino acids. With 6 bases clipped from V and 1 base from J, the junction kept 5 bases outside the gene matches. CDR3 DNA: TGCGCCAGCAGGACAGGGCTTGGGAACACCGGGGAGCTGTTTTTT. As protein: CASRTGLGNTGELFF.

This clonotype appeared many times. This sequence joins TRBV6-1 and TRBJ2-7; 11 bases align to TRBD1. Germline CDR1 is MNHNS and CDR2 is SASEGT. The CDR3 length is 15 residues. V lost 3 bases and J lost 2; bases outside the gene matches: 3. The CDR3 region has the DNA TGTGCCAGCAGTGAGCCGGGACAGGGGGCCTACGAGCAGTACTTC. It encodes CASSEPGQGAYEQYF.

This clonotype was seen ten or more times. V is TRBV27 and J is TRBJ2-7, with TRBD1 identical over 9 bases. This CDR3 comprises 15 residues. From germline, CDR1 is MNHEY and CDR2 SMNVEV (reference sequence). V was clipped by 2 bases and J by 5 bases; unmatched bases: 7. The CDR3 region has the DNA TGTGCCAGCAGTTTACGTGGACAGGGGCCCCACGAGCAGTACTTC. This encodes CASSLRGQGPHEQYF.

This clonotype has at least ten counts. Germline and junction disagree at one end, which may indicate a read error. This chain joins TRBV6-1 and TRBJ1-6, with D possibly being TRBD1 (6 bases). The CDR3 extends over 14 amino acids. CDR1 and CDR2 (germline): MNHNS, SASEGT. Here the CDR3 reads CASREAGGGSPLHF. The CDR3 nucleotides are TGTGCCAGCAGGGAAGCGGGGGGGGGCTCACCCCTCCACTTT.